These T cell receptor beta chains were read from a single sample in a study of STAT3 mutations in large granular lymphocyte leukemia. Assay: immunoSEQ multiplex PCR; the TCRdb copy retains only in-frame clones and omits some. The sample carries more than 7,000 clones, less than 90% recorded once. Material: peripheral blood mononuclear cells. These TCRs come from a man older than 75 with T-cell large granular lymphocyte leukemia. Some clones in this sample may be carry-over from other donors' samples. CDR3s include the opening cysteine and the closing phenylalanine or tryptophan. Each record gives: CDR3 DNA, CDR3 protein, J gene, V gene, clone size, D gene. The D gene is left open where the match is weak. Expanded clones are given a class, and other clones once, few, many or no size at all.

TGTGCCAGCAGCCAAGAAGTTAACGGGGGGGGCCTGTCCTACGAGCAGTACTTC CASSQEVNGGGLSYEQYF TRBJ2-7 TRBV4-2 - TRBD2
TGTGCCAGCAGCCAAAAGACAGGGTATAATCAGCCCCAGCATTTT CASSQKTGYNQPQHF TRBJ1-5 TRBV4-2 - TRBD1
TGCGCCAGCAGCTGGGGGCTGACAGGGAGCTCCTACGAGCAGTACTTC CASSWGLTGSSYEQYF TRBJ2-7 TRBV5-1 - TRBD1
TGTGCCAGCAGCTTAAACCAGGGGCCGCTTGGCTATGGCTACACCTTC CASSLNQGPLGYGYTF TRBJ1-2 TRBV7-9 - -
TGCAGCGTTGAGAGCGGGGGATCGGATACGCAGTATTTT CSVESGGSDTQYF TRBJ2-3 TRBV29-1 - TRBD2
TGTGCCTGGGACACCTACAATGAGCAGTTCTTC CAWDTYNEQFF TRBJ2-1 TRBV30 - -
TGCGCCAGCAGCCCCGGACAGGATTCCTACGAGCAGTACTTC CASSPGQDSYEQYF TRBJ2-7 TRBV5-1 - TRBD1
TGCAGCGTATGGACAGGAGGCTCTGGAAACACCATATATTTT CSVWTGGSGNTIYF TRBJ1-3 TRBV29-1 - TRBD1
TGTGCCAGCAGCCGCGAGGGGACCTACGAGCAGTACTTC CASSREGTYEQYF TRBJ2-7 TRBV5-6 - -
TGTGCCAGCTCGCCATCAGGGGATTCACCCCTCCACTTT CASSPSGDSPLHF TRBJ1-6 TRBV18 - -
TGTGCCAGCAGCCAAATTTCAGTCTACGAGCAGTACTTC CASSQISVYEQYF TRBJ2-7 TRBV14 - -
TGTGCCAGTAGCCTACTGGTGGATTCACCCCTCCACTTT CASSLLVDSPLHF TRBJ1-6 TRBV19 - -
TGCGCCAGCAGCTTGCTCCAGGGAGGGTCCTACGAGCAGTACTTC CASSLLQGGSYEQYF TRBJ2-7 TRBV5-1 - TRBD2
TGCGCCAGCAGCTTGGCGGTAGGGAGTAATTCACCCCTCCACTTT CASSLAVGSNSPLHF TRBJ1-6 TRBV5-1 - -
TGTGCCAGCTCATCAGGGGGGGTTGACGGTAATTCACCCCTCCACTTT CASSSGGVDGNSPLHF TRBJ1-6 TRBV18 - TRBD1
TGTGCCTGGAGTGTATTCGGGGGATCTGAAGCTTTCTTT CAWSVFGGSEAFF TRBJ1-1 TRBV30 - -
TGTGCCAGCAGCTTAAGTGTTCTATCAGATACGCAGTATTTT CASSLSVLSDTQYF TRBJ2-3 TRBV7-3 - -
TGCGCCAGCTCCAAGGATTTGGAAAACACCATATATTTT CASSKDLENTIYF TRBJ1-3 TRBV5-1 - -
TGCGCCAGCAGCCAAGATGGGACAGGGTACAATGAGCAGTTCTTC CASSQDGTGYNEQFF TRBJ2-1 TRBV4-3 few TRBD1
TGTGCCAGCAGCATAAGCGGGGGGTTAGAGACCCAGTACTTC CASSISGGLETQYF TRBJ2-5 TRBV7-2 - TRBD2
TGTGCCAGCAGCCCTCCCTCTGGAAACACCATATATTTT CASSPPSGNTIYF TRBJ1-3 TRBV7-9 - -
TGTGCCAGCAGCCCAACCGGGGCTGCTAACTATGGCTACACCTTC CASSPTGAANYGYTF TRBJ1-2 TRBV7-2 once -
TGTGCCAGCAGATACTCGACAGGGAGCAATCAGCCCCAGCATTTT CASRYSTGSNQPQHF TRBJ1-5 TRBV6-6 - TRBD1
TGCGCCAGCAGCCAAGAGACCAACAGGCAGCAGTACTTC CASSQETNRQQYF TRBJ2-7 TRBV4-3 - -
TGCGCCAGCAGCTTGGTGGGTAGCGGCACAGATACGCAGTATTTT CASSLVGSGTDTQYF TRBJ2-3 TRBV5-1 once -
TGTGCCAGCAGCCCGGACCCTCCTCCTACTTATGGCTACACCTTC CASSPDPPPTYGYTF TRBJ1-2 TRBV7-9 - -
TGTGCCACCAGCAGAGTCGAGTGGAGCAATCAGCCCCAGCATTTT CATSRVEWSNQPQHF TRBJ1-5 TRBV15 - -
TGCGCCAGCAGCTTCTCAGGGGTGGATGAAAAACTGTTTTTT CASSFSGVDEKLFF TRBJ1-4 TRBV5-1 - -
TGTGCCAGCAGCTCGGTTTCGTGGGACAGGGAGGACGAGCAGTACTTC CASSSVSWDREDEQYF TRBJ2-7 TRBV11-2 - TRBD1
TGTGCCTGGAGTTGGGCCCGGAACACTGAAGCTTTCTTT CAWSWARNTEAFF TRBJ1-1 TRBV30 - -
TGTGCCATCAGCCGCAGCCACTATGGCTACACCTTC CAISRSHYGYTF TRBJ1-2 TRBV10-3 - -
TGCGCCAGCAGCCAAGAAGCAGATACGCAGTATTTT CASSQEADTQYF TRBJ2-3 TRBV4-3 - -
TGCGCCAGCAGCTTGGTCACAGGGGTCAATGGCTACACCTTC CASSLVTGVNGYTF TRBJ1-2 TRBV5-1 - TRBD1
TGTGCCAGCGCTGAAGGGCCAGATACGCAGTATTTT CASAEGPDTQYF TRBJ2-3 TRBV2 - -
TGTGCCAGCAGCTTGTCGAGCACTGAAGCTTTCTTT CASSLSSTEAFF TRBJ1-1 TRBV5-4 - -
TGTGCCAGCAGTCCCCCTGGGACAGCTGGCGAGCAGTACTTC CASSPPGTAGEQYF TRBJ2-7 TRBV27 - TRBD1
TGCGCCAGCAGCTTGTTTTGGGGGCCGGAGACTGAAGCTTTCTTT CASSLFWGPETEAFF TRBJ1-1 TRBV5-1 once -
TGCGCCAGCAGCTTGGCCGGGCAGGGGAGCAATCAGCCCCAGCATTTT CASSLAGQGSNQPQHF TRBJ1-5 TRBV5-1 - -
TGCAGTGCTCAGGGTAATGAGCAGTTCTTC CSAQGNEQFF TRBJ2-1 TRBV20-1 - -
TGTGCCAGCAGCTTGGGACAGGGATACACTGAAGCTTTCTTT CASSLGQGYTEAFF TRBJ1-1 TRBV7-9 few TRBD1
TGTGCTAGTGGTATCGGGGGGGCTGCATCCTACGAGCAGTACTTC CASGIGGAASYEQYF TRBJ2-7 TRBV12-5 - TRBD2
TGCGCCAGCAGCCAAGATCTAGGGTTACCCCAGCATTTT CASSQDLGLPQHF TRBJ1-5 TRBV4-1 - -
TGTGCCATCAGCCCCGGGACACCGAACATACCCCTCCACTTT CAISPGTPNIPLHF TRBJ1-6 TRBV10-3 - -
TGTGCCATCAGTGACCGGGACAGGAAACAGTTCTTC CAISDRDRKQFF TRBJ2-1 TRBV10-3 - TRBD1
TGTGCCAGCGGGACAGGTTATGTTGGCTACACCTTC CASGTGYVGYTF TRBJ1-2 TRBV6-4 - TRBD1
TGCAGTGCAACACGGGGGAATGAGCAGTTCTTC CSATRGNEQFF TRBJ2-1 TRBV20-1 - -
TGTGCCAGCAGCTTGGTTCCAGGGGGGGCTCAAGAGACCCAGTACTTC CASSLVPGGAQETQYF TRBJ2-5 TRBV5-4 - -